Detailed here is one T cell receptor (beta chain). No antigen is known for it. No base qualities exist here, and no much larger clone lies one base off it. This entry is derived from a study of blood T cell repertoires in COVID-19 (TCRdb year 2020). Some background on the complete study: The collaborator samples originated in the United States, Italy and Spain and spanned the acute and convalescent phases of COVID-19. The material from the prospective study consisted of cDNA or gDNA derived from T cells, B-cell-depleted T cells, or PBMCs. Deeply sampled blood TCRbeta repertoires from subjects exposed to, actively infected with, or recovered from COVID-19 were included in the dataset. The repertoires were released in a freely available public database intended as a resource for research on the immune response to SARS-CoV-2. The samples were drawn from two sources: the first 160 participants of the ongoing ImmuneRACE study, and 1,200 or so subjects contributed by 6 global collaborators. Sample metadata almost always included a de-identified subject ID, COVID-19 status, age in years and sex. HLA class I and class II types, where available, came from metadata supplied by the sample provider rather than from assay-based typing.

TCRbeta CDR3 regions were amplified from genomic DNA using the immunoSEQ Assay, a bias-controlled multiplex PCR. The paper's data handling went like this. The number of nucleated cells in each sample was estimated from the amplification of reference gene primers within the assay. To quantify the absolute abundance of each unique TCRbeta CDR3 rearrangement, sequence reads were collapsed and filtered. Productive Simpson clonality was computed per sample as the square root of Simpson's diversity index over productive rearrangements. This is the immuneACCESS table as TCRdb keeps it, with only in-frame sequences that have V and J called. A part of the clones is gone; compared with another copy, unresolved V genes explain less than half, and the rest is unexplained. Clone size and V and J calls were adopted from that table, with D and trimming inferred from the DNA. This sample has about 70,000 clones in its table, and 70% to 90% of those were observed once. The top ten clones comprise roughly 19% of the sample.

Whole blood was collected in K2EDTA tubes by collaborating institutions according to the institutions' own protocols. For TCRbeta analysis, collaborators shipped samples as frozen whole blood, isolated PBMCs, or DNA extracted from either of those sample types. Trimming costs V 3 bases and J 4 bases, and their ends lie 18 bases apart. Measured from the cysteine to the phenylalanine, the CDR3 is 16 residues long. Only the CDR3 region is kept as DNA, spanning 48 bases read in frame from base 1. The germline V gene (reference sequence) provides CDR1 MNHEY and CDR2 SMNVEV. The study at large found these results: The quantity of clinical and demographic metadata differed by source and by participant and was supplied without curation.

Material: peripheral blood. The TCR sequence derives from a woman aged 80 or over with acute or convalescent COVID-19. The rearranged chain carries TRBV27 and TRBJ1-2; TRBD1 is a weak D gene call, 6 bases matching. The bases read TGTGCCAGCAGTTTCGACTACAACAGGGCATTCTATGGCTACACCTTC. It translates to CASSFDYNRAFYGYTF.